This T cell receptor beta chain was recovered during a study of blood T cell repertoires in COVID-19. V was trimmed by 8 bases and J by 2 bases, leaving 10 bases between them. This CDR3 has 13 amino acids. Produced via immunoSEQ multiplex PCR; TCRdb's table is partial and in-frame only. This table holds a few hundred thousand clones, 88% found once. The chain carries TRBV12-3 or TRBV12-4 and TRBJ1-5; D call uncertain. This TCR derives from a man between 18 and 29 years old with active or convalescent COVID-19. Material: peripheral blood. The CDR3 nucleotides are TGTGCCAGCGCGGCCGGAGGCAATCAGCCCCAGCATTTT. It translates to CASAAGGNQPQHF.